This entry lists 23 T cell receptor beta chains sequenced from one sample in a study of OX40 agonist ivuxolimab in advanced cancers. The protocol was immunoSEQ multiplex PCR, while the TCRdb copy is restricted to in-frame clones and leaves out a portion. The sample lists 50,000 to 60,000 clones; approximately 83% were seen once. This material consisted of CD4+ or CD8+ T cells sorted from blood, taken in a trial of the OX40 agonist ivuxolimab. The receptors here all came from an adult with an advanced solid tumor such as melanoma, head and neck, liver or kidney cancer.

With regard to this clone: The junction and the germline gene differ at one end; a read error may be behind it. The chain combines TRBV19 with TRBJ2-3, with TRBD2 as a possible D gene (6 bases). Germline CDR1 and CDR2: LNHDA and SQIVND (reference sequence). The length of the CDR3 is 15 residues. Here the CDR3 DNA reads TGTGCCAGTAGAATAGGAGGGAACGGCACAGATACGCAGTATTTT. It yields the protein CASRIGGNGTDTQYF. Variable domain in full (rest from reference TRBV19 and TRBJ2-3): DGGITQSPKYLFRKEGQNVTLSCEQNLNHDAMYWYRQDPGQGLRLIYYSQIVNDFQKGDIAEGYSVSREKKESFPLTVTSAQKNPTAFYLCASRIGGNGTDTQYFGPGTRLTVL.

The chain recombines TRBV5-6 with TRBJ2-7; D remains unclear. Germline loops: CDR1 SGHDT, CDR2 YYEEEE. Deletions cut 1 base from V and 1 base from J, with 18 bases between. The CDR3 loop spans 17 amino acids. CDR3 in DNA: TGTGCCAGCAGCTTGTGGGATCAGTTCCCTGGGTCCTACGAGCAGTACTTC. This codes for CASSLWDQFPGSYEQYF.

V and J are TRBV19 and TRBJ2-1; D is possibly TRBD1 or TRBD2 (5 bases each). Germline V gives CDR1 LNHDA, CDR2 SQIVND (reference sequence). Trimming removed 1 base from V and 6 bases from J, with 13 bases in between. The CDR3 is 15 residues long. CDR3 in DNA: TGTGCCAGTAGTATAGTTGGGGGTTCAGGCAATGAGCAGTTCTTC. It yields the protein CASSIVGGSGNEQFF. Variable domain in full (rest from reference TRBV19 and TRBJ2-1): DGGITQSPKYLFRKEGQNVTLSCEQNLNHDAMYWYRQDPGQGLRLIYYSQIVNDFQKGDIAEGYSVSREKKESFPLTVTSAQKNPTAFYLCASSIVGGSGNEQFFGPGTRLTVL.

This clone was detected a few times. The CDR3 nucleotides read TGTGCCAGCAGTGCTAGCGGAGTCTACAATGAGCAGTTCTTC. This gives the protein CASSASGVYNEQFF. The chain employs TRBV2 and TRBJ2-1; 7 positions agree with TRBD2. Trimming took 4 bases from V and 3 from J; bases not matched to a gene: 3. CDR1 SNHLY and CDR2 FYNNEI come from the germline V gene. The CDR3 consists of 14 residues. Full variable domain (outside the CDR3, taken from reference TRBV2 and TRBJ2-1): EPEVTQTPSHQVTQMGQEVILRCVPISNHLYFYWYRQILGQKVEFLVSFYNNEISEKSEIFDDQFSVERPDGSNFTLKIRSTKLEDSAMYFCASSASGVYNEQFFGPGTRLTVL.

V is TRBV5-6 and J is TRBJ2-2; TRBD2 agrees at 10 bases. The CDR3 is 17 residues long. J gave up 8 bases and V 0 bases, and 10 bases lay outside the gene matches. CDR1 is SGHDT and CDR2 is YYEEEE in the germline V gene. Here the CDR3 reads CASSLVASGRSSGELFF. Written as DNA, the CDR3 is TGTGCCAGCAGCTTGGTCGCTAGCGGGAGATCATCTGGGGAGCTGTTTTTT.

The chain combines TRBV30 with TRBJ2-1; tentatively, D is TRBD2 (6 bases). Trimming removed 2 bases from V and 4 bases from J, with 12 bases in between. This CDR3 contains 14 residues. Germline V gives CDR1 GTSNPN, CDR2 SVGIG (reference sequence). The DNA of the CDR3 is TGTGCCTGGAGTTGGGGCGGGATGTACAATGAGCAGTTCTTC. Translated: CAWSWGGMYNEQFF.

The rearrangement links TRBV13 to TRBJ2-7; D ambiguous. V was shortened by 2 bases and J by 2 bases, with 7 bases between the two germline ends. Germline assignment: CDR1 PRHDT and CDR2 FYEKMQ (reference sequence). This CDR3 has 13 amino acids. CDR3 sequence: CASSLWQAYEQYF. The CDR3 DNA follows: TGTGCCAGCAGCTTATGGCAGGCCTACGAGCAGTACTTC.

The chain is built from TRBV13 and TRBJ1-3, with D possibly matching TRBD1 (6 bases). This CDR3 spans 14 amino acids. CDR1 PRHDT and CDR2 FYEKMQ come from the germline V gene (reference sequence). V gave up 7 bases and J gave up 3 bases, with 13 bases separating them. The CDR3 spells CASTFGDNGNTIYF. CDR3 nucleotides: TGTGCCAGCACCTTCGGGGACAATGGAAACACCATATATTTT.

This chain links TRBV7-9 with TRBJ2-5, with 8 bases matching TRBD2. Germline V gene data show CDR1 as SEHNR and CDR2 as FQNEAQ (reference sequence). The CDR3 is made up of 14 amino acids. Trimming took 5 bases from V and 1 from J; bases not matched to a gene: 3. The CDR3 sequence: CASSISGGQETQYF. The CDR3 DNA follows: TGTGCCAGCAGCATCAGCGGGGGCCAAGAGACCCAGTACTTC.

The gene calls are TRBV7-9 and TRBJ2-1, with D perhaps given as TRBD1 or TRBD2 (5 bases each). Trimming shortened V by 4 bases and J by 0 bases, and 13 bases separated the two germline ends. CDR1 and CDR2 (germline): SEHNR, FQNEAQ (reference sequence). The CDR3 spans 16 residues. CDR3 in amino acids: CASSSTGTNSYNEQFF. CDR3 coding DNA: TGTGCCAGCAGCTCAACCGGGACCAACTCCTACAATGAGCAGTTCTTC.

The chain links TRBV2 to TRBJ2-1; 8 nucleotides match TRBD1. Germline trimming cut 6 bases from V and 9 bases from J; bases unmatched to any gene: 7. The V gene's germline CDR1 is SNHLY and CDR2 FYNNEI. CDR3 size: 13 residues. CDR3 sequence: CASRETGDSEQFF. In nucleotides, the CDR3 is TGTGCCAGCAGAGAGACAGGGGATAGTGAGCAGTTCTTC.

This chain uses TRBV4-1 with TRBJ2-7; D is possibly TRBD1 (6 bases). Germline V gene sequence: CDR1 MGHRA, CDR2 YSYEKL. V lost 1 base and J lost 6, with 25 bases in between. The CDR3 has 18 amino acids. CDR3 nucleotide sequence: TGCGCCAGCAGCCAAGGGGCAGGGGAAAGCCCCAGGGACCTCGAGCAGTACTTC. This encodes CASSQGAGESPRDLEQYF.

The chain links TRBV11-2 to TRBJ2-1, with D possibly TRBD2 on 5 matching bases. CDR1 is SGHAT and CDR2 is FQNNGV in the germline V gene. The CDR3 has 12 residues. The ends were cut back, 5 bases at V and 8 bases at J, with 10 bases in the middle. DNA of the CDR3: TGTGCCAGCAGCCGAGGGAGTTATGAGCAGTTCTTC. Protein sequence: CASSRGSYEQFF.

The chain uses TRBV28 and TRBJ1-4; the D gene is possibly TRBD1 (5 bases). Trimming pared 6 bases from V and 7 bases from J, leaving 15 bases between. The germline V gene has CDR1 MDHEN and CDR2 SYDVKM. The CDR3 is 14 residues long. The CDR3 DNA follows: TGTGCCAGCAGCGGACAATTGGGGATTGAAAAACTGTTTTTT. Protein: CASSGQLGIEKLFF.

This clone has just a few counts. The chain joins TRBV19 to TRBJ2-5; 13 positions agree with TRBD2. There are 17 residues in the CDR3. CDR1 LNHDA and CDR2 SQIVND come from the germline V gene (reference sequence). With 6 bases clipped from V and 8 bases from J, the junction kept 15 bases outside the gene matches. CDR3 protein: CASSRTSGSRRSDTQYF. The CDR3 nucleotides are TGTGCCAGTAGCAGGACTAGCGGGAGCAGGCGGAGCGATACCCAGTACTTC.

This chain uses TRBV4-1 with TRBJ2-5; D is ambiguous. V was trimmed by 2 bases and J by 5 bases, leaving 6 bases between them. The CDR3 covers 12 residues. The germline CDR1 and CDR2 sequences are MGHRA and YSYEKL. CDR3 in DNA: TGCGCCAGCAGCCAACCCCAGGAGACCCAGTACTTC. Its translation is CASSQPQETQYF.

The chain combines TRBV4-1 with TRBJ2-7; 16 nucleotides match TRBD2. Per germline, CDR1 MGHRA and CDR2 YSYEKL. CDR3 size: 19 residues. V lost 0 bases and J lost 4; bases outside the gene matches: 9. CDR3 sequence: CASSQDNRGLAGGRYEQYF. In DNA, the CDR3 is TGCGCCAGCAGCCAAGATAACCGGGGACTAGCGGGAGGGAGGTACGAGCAGTACTTC.

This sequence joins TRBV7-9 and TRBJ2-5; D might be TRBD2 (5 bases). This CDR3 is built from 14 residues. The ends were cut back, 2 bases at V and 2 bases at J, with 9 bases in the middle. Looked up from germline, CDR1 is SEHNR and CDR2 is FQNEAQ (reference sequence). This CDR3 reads CASSLRGTQETQYF. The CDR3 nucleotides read TGTGCCAGCAGCTTACGGGGTACACAAGAGACCCAGTACTTC.

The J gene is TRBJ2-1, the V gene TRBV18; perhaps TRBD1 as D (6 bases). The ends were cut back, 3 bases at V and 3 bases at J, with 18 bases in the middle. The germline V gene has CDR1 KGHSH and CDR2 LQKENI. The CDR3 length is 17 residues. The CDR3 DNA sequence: TGTGCCAGCTCACCCCTTGAGGGGGAGATATTCTACAATGAGCAGTTCTTC. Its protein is CASSPLEGEIFYNEQFF.

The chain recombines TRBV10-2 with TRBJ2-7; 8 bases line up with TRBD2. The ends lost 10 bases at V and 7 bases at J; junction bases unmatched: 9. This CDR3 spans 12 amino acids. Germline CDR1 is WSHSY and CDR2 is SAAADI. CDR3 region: CAILAAPGEQYF. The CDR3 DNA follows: TGCGCCATACTAGCGGCACCCGGGGAGCAGTACTTC.

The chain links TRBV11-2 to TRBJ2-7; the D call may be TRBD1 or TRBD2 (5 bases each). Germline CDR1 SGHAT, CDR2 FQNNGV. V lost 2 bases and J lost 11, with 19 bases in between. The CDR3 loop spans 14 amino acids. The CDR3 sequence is CASSLSYGTRGKYF. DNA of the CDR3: TGTGCCAGCAGCTTAAGTTACGGGACCCGGGGAAAGTACTTC.

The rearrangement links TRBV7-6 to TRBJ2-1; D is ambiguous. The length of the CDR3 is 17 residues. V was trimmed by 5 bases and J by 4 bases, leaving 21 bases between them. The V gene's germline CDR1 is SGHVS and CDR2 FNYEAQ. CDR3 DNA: TGTGCCAGCAGCGATCCTGCCGCACCCGGCGCTTACAATGAGCAGTTCTTC. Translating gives CASSDPAAPGAYNEQFF.

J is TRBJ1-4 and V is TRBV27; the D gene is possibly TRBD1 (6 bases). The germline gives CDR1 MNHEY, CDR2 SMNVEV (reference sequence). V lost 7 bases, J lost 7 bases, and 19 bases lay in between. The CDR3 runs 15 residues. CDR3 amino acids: CASIPSPGGREKLFF. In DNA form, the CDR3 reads TGTGCCAGCATTCCATCCCCGGGGGGCCGTGAAAAACTGTTTTTT.